Given below is one T cell receptor beta chain in context. Antigen: not known. This sample is drawn from a study of monozygotic twins with inflammatory bowel disease. The quantity of total RNA per TCR library was about 3,700 ng. TCRdb re-analyzed the 5' RACE reads; it lists each CDR3 protein once, without DNA. Its clone listing holds a few hundred thousand distinct CDR3 sequences. Points from the study as a whole: Twins classed as concordant or discordant showed no difference in repertoire similarity, possibly from limited power.

The CDR3 length is 15 residues. Germline CDR1 SGHTA, CDR2 FQGTGA. Material for sequencing was blood. The chain recombines TRBV7-3 with TRBJ2-3; TCRdb selects TRBD2, and the lack of DNA leaves this call unchecked. The source is a human donor with ulcerative colitis or Crohn's disease, or a healthy co-twin of an affected twin (not recorded which). The CDR3 reads CASSLVGGATDTQYF. Filled out from reference TRBV7-3 and TRBJ2-3, the complete variable domain reads GAGVSQTPSNKVTEKGKYVELRCDPISGHTALYWYRQSLGQGPEFLIYFQGTGAADDSGLPNDRFFAVRPEGSVSTLKIQRTERGDSAVYLCASSLVGGATDTQYFGPGTRLTVL.